This TCR beta chain was recovered during a study of cytomegalovirus exposure and HLA in healthy donors. Worth noting for this clone: Its specificity is not known.

Primers: 60 Vbeta forward and 13 Jbeta reverse. Measured with immunoSEQ multiplex PCR; TCRdb has only the in-frame clones, and not every one. The sample includes fewer than 130,000 clones. General study points: Analyses of presence and absence presupposed an approximately uniform sequencing depth across donors. Looking again later, the authors saw that most CMV-associated TCR beta chains seemed HLA-restricted. Clonal expansion was found to be greater in HLA-associated TCR beta chains than in equally common others in a later analysis. Based on reports, TCR beta sequences accurately predicted HLA-A and HLA-B alleles for most subjects.

The TCR was taken from a man between 45 and 60 years old in good health and CMV-seronegative. The sample comprised PBMCs.

The CDR3 DNA is TGTGCCAGCAGTGGGCTACAGGGGGACGCCGATGGCTACACCTTC. Translating it yields CASSGLQGDADGYTF. The V and J genes are TRBV6-5 and TRBJ1-2; 8 bases match TRBD1. This CDR3 is 15 amino acids long. The junction had 11 bases not matched to a gene; V was cut back by 5 bases and J by 6 bases. Germline V gene sequence: CDR1 MNHEY, CDR2 SVGAGI.